The next 20 T cell receptor beta chains were all read from a single sample in a study of T cell responses to AZD1222 COVID-19 vaccine. Assay used: immunoSEQ multiplex PCR; TCRdb lists only in-frame clones, some missing. The repertoire consists of 95,000 to 150,000 clones, with approximately 88% occurring once and the leading ten covering under 5%. The sequences come from peripheral blood, collected on day 0 of AZD1222 vaccination. These receptors came from an adult in good health.

The genes are TRBV27 and TRBJ1-2; D unresolved. The V gene lost 0 bases and the J gene lost 2 bases, with 7 bases spanning the gap. The CDR3 sequence is 14 residues long. Germline V CDR1 and CDR2: MNHEY, SMNVEV (reference sequence). The CDR3 DNA reads TGTGCCAGCAGTTTATCACAGTCGAACTATGGCTACACCTTC. Translating it yields CASSLSQSNYGYTF.

The chain joins TRBV18 to TRBJ2-1; the D call may be TRBD1 or TRBD2 (5 bases each). CDR1 KGHSH and CDR2 LQKENI come from the germline V gene. Trimming pared 5 bases from V and 0 bases from J, leaving 14 bases between. The CDR3 has 16 residues. CDR3 sequence reads: CASSASWGISYNEQFF. In DNA, the CDR3 is TGTGCCAGCTCAGCTTCTTGGGGGATCTCCTACAATGAGCAGTTCTTC.

This clone was picked up a small number of times. The chain has TRBV5-6 and TRBJ2-7, with TRBD1 matching over 9 bases. Per the germline V gene, CDR1 is SGHDT and CDR2 is YYEEEE. After removal of 4 bases from V and 7 bases from J, the junction contained 12 bases not matched to a gene. CDR3 size: 15 residues. CDR3 sequence reads: CASSQYPTGGWEQYF. DNA for the CDR3: TGTGCCAGCAGCCAGTACCCGACAGGGGGATGGGAGCAGTACTTC. Full variable domain (rest looked up from reference TRBV5-6 and TRBJ2-7): DAGVTQSPTHLIKTRGQQVTLRCSPKSGHDTVSWYQQALGQGPQFIFQYYEEEERQRGNFPDRFSGHQFPNYSSELNVNALLLGDSALYLCASSQYPTGGWEQYFGPGTRLTVT.

V is TRBV13 and J is TRBJ1-2, with TRBD1 as a possible D gene (6 bases). The V end was cut by 8 bases, the J end by 2 bases, with 9 bases between. This CDR3 has 12 residues. Looked up from germline, CDR1 is PRHDT and CDR2 is FYEKMQ (reference sequence). The CDR3 is CASGGGNYGYTF. CDR3 nucleotides: TGTGCCAGCGGAGGGGGGAACTATGGCTACACCTTC.

V gene TRBV10-3 combines with J gene TRBJ2-5; 8 bases align to TRBD2. The CDR3 is 15 residues long. Germline loops: CDR1 ENHRY, CDR2 SYGVKD. V lost 4 bases to trimming and J lost 5 bases; unmatched junction nucleotides: 9. CDR3 region: CAISGGSGIGETQYF. Written as DNA, the CDR3 is TGTGCCATCAGTGGGGGTAGCGGGATTGGCGAGACCCAGTACTTC.

The chain carries TRBV5-4 and TRBJ1-4, with D perhaps matching TRBD1 (6 bases). V lost 2 bases and J lost 4, with 9 bases in between. This CDR3 spans 14 amino acids. Germline V gene data show CDR1 as SGHNT and CDR2 as YYREEE (reference sequence). The CDR3 nucleotides read TGTGCCAGCAGCTTAGGAGGGGGTAATGAAAAACTGTTTTTT. Amino acid sequence: CASSLGGGNEKLFF.

J is TRBJ1-2 and V is TRBV7-2; D perhaps matches TRBD1 (6 bases). Looked up from germline, CDR1 is SGHTA and CDR2 is FQGNSA. V was pared by 2 bases and J by 8 bases, with 12 bases between. This CDR3 comprises 13 residues. In nucleotides, the CDR3 is TGTGCCAGCAGCTTAACGGACAGCCAAGGCTACACCTTC. It yields the protein CASSLTDSQGYTF.

The chain has TRBV7-6 and TRBJ2-7; D is uncertain. CDR1 and CDR2 (germline): SGHVS, FNYEAQ. V was cut by 2 bases and J by 3 bases, with 14 bases left in between. The CDR3 runs 15 residues. DNA of the CDR3: TGTGCCAGCAGCTTAAGTAGTACTCAGAACTACGAGCAGTACTTC. Translation gives CASSLSSTQNYEQYF.

The rearrangement links TRBV6-5 to TRBJ1-1; D may be TRBD1 (6 bases). The CDR3 is 15 residues long. Germline V gives CDR1 MNHEY, CDR2 SVGAGI. The V gene lost 7 bases and the J gene lost 1 base, with 16 bases spanning the gap. CDR3 DNA sequence: TGTGCCAGCACCCAGGGGTCCTCAAAGAACACTGAAGCTTTCTTT. Residues: CASTQGSSKNTEAFF.

This chain joins TRBV3-1 (or the pseudogene TRBV3-2) and TRBJ1-4, with D perhaps TRBD1 (5 bases). Germline assignment: CDR1 LGHDT and CDR2 YNNKEL (reference sequence). This CDR3 contains 19 residues. V was pared by 4 bases and J by 0 bases, with 21 bases between. The CDR3 spells CASSPGRRRSGATNEKLFF. Written as DNA, the CDR3 is TGTGCCAGCAGCCCCGGGCGGAGGAGGTCGGGGGCAACTAATGAAAAACTGTTTTTT.

The rearrangement uses TRBV21-1 and TRBJ2-7; the D call of TRBD2 is as the table states it, not checked on the DNA. TRBV21-1 is designated a pseudogene. The CDR3 sequence is 17 residues long. The CDR3 reads CASSKVGESICRWEQYF. The CDR3 DNA is TGTGCCAGCAGCAAAGTTGGGGAGTCCATATGCAGATGGGAGCAGTACTTC.

V and J are TRBV7-3 and TRBJ1-1; the D gene is possibly TRBD1 (5 bases). CDR1 SGHTA and CDR2 FQGTGA come from the germline V gene. CDR3 size: 15 residues. The germline V and J ends were trimmed by 9 bases and 1 base, with 18 bases remaining between them. The CDR3 DNA is TGTGCCAGGGGGCTACAGGACGGATCGAACACTGAAGCTTTCTTT. Protein: CARGLQDGSNTEAFF.

As for this clone: The identical CDR3 is also encoded by other nucleotide sequences in the sample. CDR3 bases: TGTGCCAGCGGCTTACAGGGCTACGAGCAGTACTTC. Translation gives CASGLQGYEQYF. The chain uses TRBV28 and TRBJ2-7; tentative D call: TRBD1 (6 bases). This CDR3 is 12 amino acids long. Germline values: CDR1 MDHEN, CDR2 SYDVKM. Trimming removed 8 bases from V and 3 bases from J, with 11 bases in between.

The chain links TRBV7-2 to TRBJ2-2; D may be TRBD2 (6 bases). This CDR3 is 13 amino acids long. Germline assignment: CDR1 SGHTA and CDR2 FQGNSA. Trimming left V 7 bases short and J 7 bases short, with 13 bases between. CDR3 sequence reads: CASTQRRDGELFF. The CDR3 bases are TGTGCCAGCACCCAGCGGCGGGACGGGGAGCTGTTTTTT.

The chain is built from TRBV28 and TRBJ2-3, with D possibly being TRBD2 (7 bases). The ends were cut back, 2 bases at V and 5 bases at J, with 11 bases in the middle. Germline assignment: CDR1 MDHEN and CDR2 SYDVKM. CDR3 length: 14 residues. The CDR3 nucleotides are TGTGCCAGCAGTTTAAGGGGGGGACAAGATACGCAGTATTTT. Protein: CASSLRGGQDTQYF.

The rearrangement joins TRBV5-6 to TRBJ2-1, with 7 nucleotides matching TRBD2. The CDR3 is made up of 13 amino acids. Trimming took 5 bases from V and 9 from J; bases not matched to a gene: 8. Germline V gene data show CDR1 as SGHDT and CDR2 as YYEEEE. In nucleotides, the CDR3 is TGTGCCAGCAGGCGGGGGAGGGGAGGTGAGCAGTTCTTC. Translated, it gives CASRRGRGGEQFF.

The genes are TRBV21-1 and TRBJ1-1. TRBV21-1 is marked as a pseudogene. CDR3 length: 17 residues. The CDR3 nucleotides read TGTGCCAGCAGCAAAGTAAAGTGGAACGGGTGGAACACTGAAGCTTTCTTT. Translation gives CASSKVKWNGWNTEAFF.

The J gene is TRBJ1-2, the V gene TRBV5-6; unclear D gene. The CDR3 has 15 amino acids. V lost 0 bases, J lost 2 bases, and 11 bases lay in between. The V gene's germline CDR1 is SGHDT and CDR2 YYEEEE. CDR3 DNA: TGTGCCAGCAGCTTGGAGTCCCGGATAAACTATGGCTACACCTTC. Residues: CASSLESRINYGYTF.

The chain couples TRBV5-5 to TRBJ1-5, with D unclear. V gave up 3 bases and J gave up 5 bases, with 15 bases separating them. Germline V lookup: CDR1 SGHKS, CDR2 YYEKEE (reference sequence). The CDR3 is made up of 15 amino acids. DNA for the CDR3: TGTGCCAGCAGCTCCGGGCCCCCCGGGGATCAGCCCCAGCATTTT. Protein product: CASSSGPPGDQPQHF.

This sequence joins TRBV27 and TRBJ1-3; D not certain. The CDR3 totals 16 residues. Trimming stripped 4 bases from V and 4 bases from J, with 17 bases between. Germline CDR1 is MNHEY and CDR2 is SMNVEV (reference sequence). The CDR3 reads CASSSGRAPGGNTIYF. CDR3 DNA sequence: TGTGCCAGCAGTTCCGGACGGGCCCCCGGCGGAAACACCATATATTTT.